The 8 T cell receptor beta chains in this list originate from one sample, sequenced in a study of identical twins. TCRdb re-derived calls from the 5' RACE reads in MiXCR, one entry per CDR3 protein. The sample lists about 340,000 distinct CDR3 sequences, 10% to 15% seen once, with just over 7% in the top ten. These sequences were also reported in another study, on yellow fever vaccine responses in identical twins.

The sequenced sample consisted of CD8+ T cells sorted from blood. Receptors were obtained from a woman younger than 30 in good health.

The chain carries TRBV12-3 or TRBV12-4 and TRBJ1-5; perhaps TRBD1 as D (5 bases). The CDR3 totals 13 residues. V was clipped by 4 bases and J by 5 bases, with 9 bases between them. The CDR3 region is CASSWGVYQPQHF. In DNA, the CDR3 is TGTGCCAGCAGTTGGGGGGTATATCAGCCCCAGCATTTT.

The V and J genes are TRBV28 and TRBJ2-3; no firm D call. There are 12 residues in the CDR3. V gave up 8 bases and J gave up 0 bases, with 6 bases separating them. The germline gives CDR1 MDHEN, CDR2 SYDVKM. The chain's CDR3 is CASQPSTDTQYF. Written as DNA, the CDR3 is TGTGCCAGCCAACCAAGCACAGATACGCAGTATTTT.

The chain couples TRBV6-5 to TRBJ2-7; the D call may be TRBD1 or TRBD2 (6 bases each). Trimming removed 2 bases at V and 4 bases at J, with 12 bases between. The germline gives CDR1 MNHEY, CDR2 SVGAGI. This CDR3 is 14 amino acids long. CDR3: CASSYRGAGYEQYV. The CDR3 DNA is TGTGCCAGCAGTTACAGGGGGGCAGGGTACGAGCAGTACGTC.

This clonotype has only a few counts. This rearrangement joins TRBV29-1 to TRBJ2-1, with TRBD1 identical over 8 bases. This CDR3 spans 15 amino acids. The V and J ends lost 7 bases and 2 bases, in that order; junction bases with no gene match: 10. The germline gives CDR1 SQVTM, CDR2 ANQGSEA. This CDR3 reads CSGWAGTGPYNEQFF. In DNA form, the CDR3 reads TGCAGCGGATGGGCCGGGACAGGCCCCTACAATGAGCAGTTCTTC.

This clonotype has more than one count but fewer than ten. This chain connects TRBV27 to TRBJ2-1; TRBD2 is a possible D gene (5 bases). Trimming left V 4 bases short and J 8 bases short, with 12 bases between. Germline-derived CDR1 and CDR2 are MNHEY and SMNVEV (reference sequence). The CDR3 length is 13 residues. This CDR3 reads CASSSRWGDEQFF. CDR3 nucleotide sequence: TGTGCCAGCAGTTCTCGTTGGGGAGATGAGCAGTTCTTC.

The table lists this clonotype with many counts. V gene TRBV12-3 or TRBV12-4 combines with J gene TRBJ2-1, with TRBD2 matching 14 bases. V lost 5 bases and J lost 8; bases outside the gene matches: 5. The CDR3 length is 15 residues. The DNA of the CDR3 is TGTGCCAGCAGTGGGACTAGCGGGAGAGTCGATGAGCAGTTCTTC. This translates into CASSGTSGRVDEQFF.

CDR3 in amino acids: CASSPGDTSTDTQYF. CDR3 DNA sequence: TGTGCCAGCAGCCCGGGGGATACTAGCACAGATACGCAGTATTTT. This chain links TRBV3-1 with TRBJ2-3, with D maybe TRBD2 (6 bases). The CDR3 is 15 residues long. V lost 4 bases and J 0 bases, leaving 11 bases between the germline ends. Germline V gene sequence: CDR1 LGHDT, CDR2 YNNKEL (reference sequence).

V is TRBV10-3 and J is TRBJ2-7; 8 bases are a match to TRBD2. Germline-derived CDR1 and CDR2 are ENHRY and SYGVKD. V shed 4 bases and J 3 bases; nucleotides not matched to a gene: 2. This CDR3 contains 13 residues. The CDR3 DNA is TGTGCCATCAGTGGAGGGACTAGCTACGAGCAGTACTTC. This encodes CAISGGTSYEQYF.